Below, 15 T cell receptor beta chains from the same sample are listed, as sequenced in a study of T-cell reconstitution after alpha-beta-depleted transplantation in children. Unique molecular identifiers tagged the TCRbeta library. TCRdb used MiXCR to reprocess the PCR reads, holding one entry per CDR3 protein. This sample has hundreds of thousands of distinct CDR3 sequences, with around 17% found just once. Sample: PBMCs, mostly from graft donor cells, taken 360 days after TCRalphabeta/CD19-depleted stem cell transplant. These receptors were obtained from a male patient aged 10 to 17 who had a stem cell transplant for acute lymphoblastic leukemia, so the T cells may come from the graft donor.

This clonotype was observed a handful of times. The chain couples TRBV27 to TRBJ2-5; either TRBD1 or TRBD2 may fit D (5 bases each). The CDR3 has 15 residues. The V end was cut by 5 bases, the J end by 4 bases, with 17 bases between. Germline V gene data show CDR1 as MNHEY and CDR2 as SMNVEV (reference sequence). This CDR3 reads CASSVGGRKGETQYF. CDR3 nucleotides: TGTGCCAGCAGTGTTGGGGGACGGAAGGGAGAGACCCAGTACTTC.

The chain uses TRBV29-1 and TRBJ1-1; 8 nucleotides match TRBD1. CDR1 and CDR2 (germline): SQVTM, ANQGSEA. V was clipped by 0 bases and J by 4 bases; unmatched bases: 4. There are 14 residues in the CDR3. The CDR3 DNA reads TGCAGCGTTGAAGATGGACAGGGCGGCACTGAAGCTTTCTTT. Translation gives CSVEDGQGGTEAFF.

The CDR3 DNA reads as TGTGCCAGCCACAGCGCAGGGACTTACAATGAGCAGTTCTTC. Its protein is CASHSAGTYNEQFF. J is TRBJ2-1 and V is TRBV27, with D tentatively TRBD2 (6 bases). CDR1 is MNHEY and CDR2 is SMNVEV in the germline V gene (reference sequence). The ends were cut back, 8 bases at V and 4 bases at J, with 15 bases in the middle. The CDR3 extends over 14 amino acids.

This chain links TRBV2 with TRBJ2-2, with TRBD1 as a possible D gene (5 bases). V lost 6 bases and J lost 7, with 18 bases in between. The CDR3 is 15 amino acids. Germline V CDR1 and CDR2: SNHLY, FYNNEI. CDR3 sequence (DNA): TGTGCCAGCAGCGCAGGGTTTCAGTACCACGGGGAGCTGTTTTTT. Amino acids: CASSAGFQYHGELFF.

This clonotype was seen once. The chain links TRBV20-1 to TRBJ2-1; the D gene could be TRBD1 or TRBD2 (5 bases each). V shed 6 bases and J shed 5 bases, with 14 bases lying between them. Germline assignment: CDR1 DFQATT and CDR2 SNEGSKA (reference sequence). CDR3 size: 13 residues. DNA for the CDR3: TGCAGTGCCTACCGGACGGGACACAATGAGCAGTTCTTC. The encoded protein is CSAYRTGHNEQFF.

This clonotype has a count of ten or more. The gene calls are TRBV5-1 and TRBJ1-1; no clear D gene. The CDR3 contains 15 residues. Deletions cut 4 bases from V and 4 bases from J, with 17 bases between. Germline CDR1 is SGHRS and CDR2 is YFSETQ. This CDR3 is CASSREGVASTEAFF. The CDR3 nucleotides are TGCGCCAGCAGCCGGGAGGGCGTTGCGAGCACTGAAGCTTTCTTT.

This clonotype was detected a few times. The chain recombines TRBV10-3 with TRBJ2-3; maybe TRBD2 (7 bases). Trimming left V 0 bases short and J 4 bases short, with 11 bases between. The CDR3 is 15 amino acids. The germline gives CDR1 ENHRY, CDR2 SYGVKD. Here the CDR3 DNA reads TGTGCCATCAGTGAGTCGGGCGGGGGCTCAGATACGCAGTATTTT. Its translation: CAISESGGGSDTQYF.

This clonotype was seen at least ten times. This chain joins TRBV5-1 and TRBJ2-6, with D unresolved. There are 14 residues in the CDR3. Trimming shortened V by 4 bases and J by 4 bases, and 9 bases separated the two germline ends. CDR1 SGHRS and CDR2 YFSETQ come from the germline V gene. CDR3 amino acids: CASSELYGANVLTF. CDR3 sequence (DNA): TGCGCCAGCAGCGAACTGTACGGGGCCAACGTCCTGACTTTC.

This clonotype was found a few times. The chain recombines TRBV9 with TRBJ2-7, with 7 bases fitting TRBD1. This CDR3 has 15 residues. Losses at the gene ends were 3 bases for V and 3 bases for J; bases not matched to a gene: 9. Germline assignment: CDR1 SGDLS and CDR2 YYNGEE. CDR3 protein: CASSARTGPYYEQYF. CDR3 DNA: TGTGCCAGCAGCGCCCGGACAGGTCCCTACTACGAGCAGTACTTC.

V is TRBV12-3 or TRBV12-4 and J is TRBJ2-1, with 10 bases lining up with TRBD2. The CDR3 contains 17 residues. J was trimmed by 0 bases and V by 7 bases; bases with no gene match: 9. The CDR3 DNA reads as TGTGCCAGCACCCTTCTAGCGGGAGTGGGCTCCTACAATGAGCAGTTCTTC. Encoded protein: CASTLLAGVGSYNEQFF.

In this sample, this clonotype turned up a few times. V usage is TRBV11-3 and J usage is TRBJ2-2; 7 nucleotides agree with TRBD1. Germline lookup yields CDR1 SGHNT and CDR2 YENEEA. The CDR3 length is 15 residues. V trimming: 1 base; J trimming: 4 bases; junction bases outside the gene matches: 3. CDR3 coding DNA: TGTGCCAGCAGCTTAGCTACAGGGGCCACCGGGGAGCTGTTTTTT. It codes for CASSLATGATGELFF.

This clonotype appeared once. The chain uses TRBV7-3 and TRBJ1-2; possibly TRBD1 for D (6 bases). Germline values: CDR1 SGHTA, CDR2 FQGTGA. This CDR3 has 14 amino acids. Trimming left V 5 bases short and J 3 bases short, with 13 bases between. The CDR3 region is CASSPTGTYYGYTF. CDR3 DNA sequence: TGTGCCAGCAGCCCGACCGGGACATACTATGGCTACACCTTC.

This chain connects TRBV5-1 to TRBJ2-1; the match to TRBD2 covers 7 bases. There are 15 residues in the CDR3. The germline V gene has CDR1 SGHRS and CDR2 YFSETQ. The ends lost 5 bases at V and 2 bases at J; junction bases unmatched: 7. CDR3 DNA: TGCGCCAGCAGAAGAGGACTAGATCCCTACAATGAGCAGTTCTTC. Encoded protein: CASRRGLDPYNEQFF.

The V call is TRBV28, the J call TRBJ2-2; 8 bases map to TRBD2. With V trimmed by 2 bases and J by 6 bases, 5 bases remained unmatched. The V gene's germline CDR1 is MDHEN and CDR2 SYDVKM. The CDR3 runs to 15 residues. CDR3 residues: CASSLPKTSAGELFF. The CDR3 DNA reads TGTGCCAGCAGTTTACCCAAGACTAGCGCCGGGGAGCTGTTTTTT.

This rearrangement joins TRBV5-1 to TRBJ2-7; possibly TRBD2 for D (6 bases). Germline loops: CDR1 SGHRS, CDR2 YFSETQ. The CDR3 is 15 amino acids. Trimming left V 2 bases short and J 0 bases short, with 12 bases between. DNA of the CDR3: TGCGCCAGCAGCTTTTCGTTGGGGGGCTCCTACGAGCAGTACTTC. Its translation: CASSFSLGGSYEQYF.